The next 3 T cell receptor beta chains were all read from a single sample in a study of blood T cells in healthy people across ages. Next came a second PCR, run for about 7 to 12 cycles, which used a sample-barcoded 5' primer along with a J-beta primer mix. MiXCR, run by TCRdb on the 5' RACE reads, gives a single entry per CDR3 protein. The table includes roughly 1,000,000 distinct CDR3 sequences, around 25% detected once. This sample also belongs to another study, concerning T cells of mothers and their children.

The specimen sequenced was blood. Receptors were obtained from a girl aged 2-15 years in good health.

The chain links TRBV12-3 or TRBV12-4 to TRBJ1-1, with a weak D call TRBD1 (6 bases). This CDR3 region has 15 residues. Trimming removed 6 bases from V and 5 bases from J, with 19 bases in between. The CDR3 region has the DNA TGTGCCAGCAGCCTCACAGGGTACGTGAGAACTGAAGCTTTCTTT. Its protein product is CASSLTGYVRTEAFF.

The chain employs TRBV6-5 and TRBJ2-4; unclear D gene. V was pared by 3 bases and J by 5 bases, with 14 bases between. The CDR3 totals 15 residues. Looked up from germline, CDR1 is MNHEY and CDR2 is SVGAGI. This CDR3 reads CASSYGPNPQNIQYF. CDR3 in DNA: TGTGCCAGCAGTTATGGCCCCAATCCCCAAAACATTCAGTACTTC.

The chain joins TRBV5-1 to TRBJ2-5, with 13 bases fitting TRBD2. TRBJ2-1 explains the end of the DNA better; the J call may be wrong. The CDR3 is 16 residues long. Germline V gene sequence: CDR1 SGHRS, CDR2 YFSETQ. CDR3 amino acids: CASSVELAGGPNEQFF. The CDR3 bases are TGCGCCAGCAGCGTCGAACTAGCGGGAGGGCCCAATGAGCAGTTCTTC.